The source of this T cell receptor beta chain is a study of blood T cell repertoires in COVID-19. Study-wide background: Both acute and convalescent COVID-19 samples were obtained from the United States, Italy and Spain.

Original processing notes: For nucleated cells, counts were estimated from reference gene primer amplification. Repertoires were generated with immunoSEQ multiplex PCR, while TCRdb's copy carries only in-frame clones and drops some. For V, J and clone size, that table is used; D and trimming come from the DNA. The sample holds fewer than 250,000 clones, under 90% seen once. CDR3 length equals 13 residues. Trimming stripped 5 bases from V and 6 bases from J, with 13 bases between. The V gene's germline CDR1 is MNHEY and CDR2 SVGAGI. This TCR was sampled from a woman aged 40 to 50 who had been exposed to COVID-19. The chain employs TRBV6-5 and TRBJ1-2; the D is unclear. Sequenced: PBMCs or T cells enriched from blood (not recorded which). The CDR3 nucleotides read TGTGCCAGCAGTCCCAGGAGGTCCAATGGCTACACCTTC. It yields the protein CASSPRRSNGYTF.